The clone carrying this TCR beta chain showed up many times. As yet, its antigen is unknown. The sample belongs to a study of T cells in Graves' hyperthyroidism and ophthalmopathy. Findings of the study overall: For ophthalmopathy, model prediction preceded onset by a median about 6 months. Expanded thyroid clonotypes (above 0.001) were mostly also found in blood.

Amplified TCR beta CDR3 regions came from RNA transcripts. Initially, a first-round RT-PCR of the TCR CDR3 employed the HTBI primer set. TCRdb called the multiplex PCR reads again in MiXCR, with one record for every CDR3 protein. The sample has about 840,000 distinct CDR3 sequences, roughly 37% seen once. The sequenced material came from blood. The receptor's source is a man aged 18 to 29 with Graves' hyperthyroidism.

The CDR3 nucleotides read TGTGCCAGCTCGGAAAACCCAAATTCACCCCTCCACTTT. Translated, it gives CASSENPNSPLHF. V is TRBV6-4 and J is TRBJ1-6; D gene ambiguous. The CDR3 sequence is 13 residues long. CDR1 and CDR2 from the germline V gene are MRHNA and SNTAGT. V was trimmed by 8 bases and J by 7 bases, leaving 12 bases between them.